A selection of T cell receptor beta chains follows, all from one sample in a study of blood T cell repertoires in COVID-19. Using immunoSEQ multiplex PCR, the repertoire was profiled, and TCRdb retains in-frame clones only, with some absent. The sample has about 81,000 clones, over 75% seen once. Material: peripheral blood. These receptors were collected from a man in his 70s with active or convalescent COVID-19. Each CDR3 is given with its conserved first and last residue. Fields, in order: CDR3 protein, V gene, J gene, D gene. D genes are given only for firm matches.

CDR3aa: CASSLLSYSTDTQYF
v_gene: TRBV5-4
j_gene: TRBJ2-3
d_gene: -

CDR3aa: CASSLTGGTSYNEQFF
v_gene: TRBV23-1
j_gene: TRBJ2-1
d_gene: TRBD1

CDR3aa: CASSILTGRTEAFF
v_gene: TRBV6-2/TRBV6-3
j_gene: TRBJ1-1
d_gene: TRBD1

CDR3aa: CASSLYREAFF
v_gene: TRBV28
j_gene: TRBJ1-1
d_gene: -

CDR3aa: CASSSVLPGGDEQFF
v_gene: TRBV7-9
j_gene: TRBJ2-1
d_gene: -

CDR3aa: CASSYSRQGTNEKLFF
v_gene: TRBV6-5
j_gene: TRBJ1-4
d_gene: -

CDR3aa: CASSLMDSLNTEAFF
v_gene: TRBV5-1
j_gene: TRBJ1-1
d_gene: -

CDR3aa: CASSPQGYNSPLHF
v_gene: TRBV2
j_gene: TRBJ1-6
d_gene: -

CDR3aa: CASSPIGQGDSPLHF
v_gene: TRBV5-1
j_gene: TRBJ1-6
d_gene: TRBD1

CDR3aa: CASSFVNVGTIYF
v_gene: TRBV11-2
j_gene: TRBJ1-3
d_gene: -

CDR3aa: CASSIDAGSSYEQYF
v_gene: TRBV19
j_gene: TRBJ2-7
d_gene: -

CDR3aa: CAAKDRGLYTEAFF
v_gene: TRBV19
j_gene: TRBJ1-1
d_gene: TRBD1

CDR3aa: CASSLKGFNSPLHF
v_gene: TRBV27
j_gene: TRBJ1-6
d_gene: -

CDR3aa: CASSIRSLYSNQPQHF
v_gene: TRBV19
j_gene: TRBJ1-5
d_gene: -

CDR3aa: CASSVGRGRTEAFF
v_gene: TRBV9
j_gene: TRBJ1-1
d_gene: TRBD1

CDR3aa: CASSFMGQGAKGYTF
v_gene: TRBV5-4
j_gene: TRBJ1-2
d_gene: TRBD1

CDR3aa: CASSEGTGASIYGYTF
v_gene: TRBV6-4
j_gene: TRBJ1-2
d_gene: TRBD1

CDR3aa: CANSPGPYGYTF
v_gene: TRBV27
j_gene: TRBJ1-2
d_gene: -

CDR3aa: CASSVVAAWGYTF
v_gene: TRBV9
j_gene: TRBJ1-2
d_gene: -

CDR3aa: CASSLAPAGGGYGYTF
v_gene: TRBV5-4
j_gene: TRBJ1-2
d_gene: TRBD1

CDR3aa: CASLSQVSNTEAFF
v_gene: TRBV2
j_gene: TRBJ1-1
d_gene: -

CDR3aa: CASSPWSWGDLTEAFF
v_gene: TRBV5-1
j_gene: TRBJ1-1
d_gene: -

CDR3aa: CASIEAGGYEKLFF
v_gene: TRBV19
j_gene: TRBJ1-4
d_gene: TRBD1

CDR3aa: CASTPGQGGLGGYTF
v_gene: TRBV6-5
j_gene: TRBJ1-2
d_gene: TRBD1